This TCR beta chain came from a study of sequential checkpoint blockade in melanoma. This clone came up a few times. The repertoire was sequenced with immunoSEQ multiplex PCR; TCRdb's copy has only in-frame clones and lacks some. In the table there are approximately 4,000 clones, about three fifths of which are singletons. Treatment indicated: randomized to nivolumab then ipilimumab (arm A) or the reverse (arm B). V lost 2 bases and J lost 5, with 10 bases in between. Germline V gene lookup returns CDR1 MNHNY and CDR2 SVGAGI (reference sequence). The CDR3 totals 13 residues. This sample comprised CD8+ T cells sorted from blood (inferred from file names), obtained from a patient given nivolumab and ipilimumab in sequence. The clonotype was recovered from a human donor with melanoma. The chain links TRBV6-6 to TRBJ2-7, with D possibly TRBD1 on 5 matching bases. The CDR3 loop is CASSYDSLNEQYF. In DNA, the CDR3 is TGTGCCAGCAGTTACGACAGTCTAAACGAGCAGTACTTC.